The next 27 T cell receptor beta chains were all read from a single sample in a study of CD8 T cells in ankylosing spondylitis. TCRdb redid the calling of the 5' RACE reads with MiXCR, one entry per CDR3 protein. This sample has about 270,000 distinct CDR3 sequences, with about 30% found just once. The specimen sequenced was blood, either unsorted or a sorted T cell fraction (not recorded which). The origin of the receptors is a male donor with ankylosing spondylitis or in good health (not recorded which).

This chain joins TRBV5-6 and TRBJ2-7, with TRBD1 matching over 7 bases. The ends lost 0 bases at V and 6 bases at J; junction bases unmatched: 6. This CDR3 contains 14 residues. Germline V gives CDR1 SGHDT, CDR2 YYEEEE. CDR3 loop: CASSLVFGTAEQYF. CDR3 nucleotide sequence: TGTGCCAGCAGCTTGGTGTTCGGGACAGCCGAGCAGTACTTC.

The chain combines TRBV20-1 with TRBJ2-3; 7 positions match TRBD2. The CDR3 loop spans 16 amino acids. V lost 3 bases to trimming and J lost 5 bases; unmatched junction nucleotides: 14. CDR1 is DFQATT and CDR2 is SNEGSKA in the germline V gene (reference sequence). CDR3 DNA sequence: TGCAGTGCTAGCCGGTCTCGCGGGGGAGGAGGAGATACGCAGTATTTT. Protein sequence: CSASRSRGGGGDTQYF.

The chain recombines TRBV29-1 with TRBJ2-5; D uncertain. The CDR3 contains 13 residues. Per the germline V gene, CDR1 is SQVTM and CDR2 is ANQGSEA. Trimming took 3 bases from V and 4 from J, leaving 12 bases between them. The CDR3, as DNA: TGCAGCGTTGACAAGGGTATGGGAGAGACCCAGTACTTC. This gives the protein CSVDKGMGETQYF.

This clonotype turned up a few times. The rearrangement uses TRBV5-8 and TRBJ2-5, with a weak D call TRBD2 (5 bases). The CDR3 loop spans 14 amino acids. V was trimmed by 0 bases and J by 4 bases, leaving 10 bases between them. Per germline, CDR1 SGHTS and CDR2 YDEGEE. The DNA for the CDR3 is TGTGCCAGCAGCTTGGGCCCTAGCTCAGAGACCCAGTACTTC. Encoded protein: CASSLGPSSETQYF.

This clonotype has more than one count but fewer than ten. The V call is TRBV12-3 or TRBV12-4, the J call TRBJ2-5, with TRBD1 as a possible D gene (6 bases). The CDR3 has 14 amino acids. V was clipped by 6 bases and J by 2 bases, with 13 bases between them. This chain's CDR3 is CASRSRDTQETQYF. CDR3 in DNA: TGTGCCAGCAGGTCCCGGGACACACAAGAGACCCAGTACTTC.

The rearrangement links TRBV18 to TRBJ2-5; D not resolved. In germline, CDR1 is KGHSH, CDR2 LQKENI. Deletions cut 3 bases from V and 1 base from J, with 6 bases between. The CDR3 length is 13 residues. Here the CDR3 reads CASSPGFQETQYF. DNA for the CDR3: TGTGCCAGCTCACCGGGATTCCAAGAGACCCAGTACTTC.

V and J are TRBV20-1 and TRBJ1-2, with 7 bases that match TRBD1. The length of the CDR3 is 16 residues. CDR1 DFQATT and CDR2 SNEGSKA come from the germline V gene (reference sequence). After removal of 0 bases from V and 4 bases from J, the junction contained 11 bases not matched to a gene. DNA of the CDR3: TGCAGTGCTAGAGATCCGGGCAGGGGGACTCCCTATGGCTACACCTTC. Amino acids: CSARDPGRGTPYGYTF.

This clonotype has more than one count but fewer than ten. This sequence joins TRBV11-2 and TRBJ2-3; D remains ambiguous. Per germline, CDR1 SGHAT and CDR2 FQNNGV. This CDR3 has 15 residues. Trimming cost V 1 base and J 7 bases, with 15 bases left between them. In DNA form, the CDR3 reads TGTGCCAGCAGCTTAGGTCAGGCCCCCCTCAATACGCAGTATTTT. Its translation: CASSLGQAPLNTQYF.

CDR3 sequence: CASSHPDNYEQYF. In nucleotides, the CDR3 is TGTGCCAGCAGCCATCCAGACAACTACGAGCAGTACTTC. V usage is TRBV3-1 and J usage is TRBJ2-7; no definite D call. V lost 3 bases and J lost 3, with 9 bases in between. Germline V gene sequence: CDR1 LGHDT, CDR2 YNNKEL (reference sequence). This CDR3 comprises 13 residues.

This rearrangement joins TRBV6-4 to TRBJ2-6; possibly TRBD1 for D (6 bases). This CDR3 spans 17 amino acids. The V end was cut by 2 bases, the J end by 1 base, with 12 bases between. Germline CDR1 MRHNA, CDR2 SNTAGT. CDR3 amino acids: CASSDETGPSGANVLTF. CDR3 DNA sequence: TGTGCCAGCAGTGACGAGACAGGACCTTCTGGGGCCAACGTCCTGACTTTC.

The chain couples TRBV4-1 to TRBJ2-1, with TRBD2 identical over 10 bases. V lost 2 bases to trimming and J lost 8 bases; unmatched junction nucleotides: 9. This CDR3 has 16 residues. In germline, CDR1 is MGHRA, CDR2 YSYEKL. The CDR3 DNA reads TGCGCCAGCAGCCAATCTCCGGGACTAGCGTCTGATGAGCAGTTCTTC. It yields the protein CASSQSPGLASDEQFF.

The genes are TRBV20-1 and TRBJ2-7; D may match TRBD1 or TRBD2 (5 bases each). Between the trimmed V and J ends, which lost 0 bases and 4 bases, there was a span of 16 bases. The length of the CDR3 is 15 residues. Germline CDR1 is DFQATT and CDR2 is SNEGSKA (reference sequence). CDR3 nucleotide sequence: TGCAGTGCTAGAGATTCACACCCGGGACCGTACGAGCAGTACTTC. Protein: CSARDSHPGPYEQYF.

The V and J genes are TRBV5-1 and TRBJ1-2, with D perhaps matching TRBD1 (6 bases). Trimming left V 4 bases short and J 4 bases short, with 11 bases between. Germline CDR1 SGHRS, CDR2 YFSETQ. This CDR3 comprises 13 residues. The DNA for the CDR3 is TGCGCCAGCAGCGTGGACAGTGGCTATGGCTACACCTTC. It codes for CASSVDSGYGYTF.

The table lists this clonotype with a few counts. The CDR3: CASSWDGNEQYF. In DNA, the CDR3 is TGTGCCAGCAGCTGGGACGGAAACGAGCAGTACTTC. The J gene is TRBJ2-7, the V gene TRBV12-3 or TRBV12-4, with D possibly called TRBD1 or TRBD2 (5 bases each). The CDR3 consists of 12 residues. Trimming stripped 6 bases from V and 5 bases from J, with 11 bases between.

This clonotype has a handful of counts. This chain connects TRBV12-3 or TRBV12-4 to TRBJ2-5; perhaps TRBD1 as D (5 bases). The CDR3 is 12 amino acids. The V gene lost 8 bases and the J gene lost 5 bases, with 12 bases spanning the gap. The CDR3 DNA is TGTGCCAGCTTAGGGGTTGGGGAGACCCAGTACTTC. This sequence encodes CASLGVGETQYF.

This chain joins TRBV29-1 and TRBJ1-2; maybe TRBD1 (5 bases). In germline, CDR1 is SQVTM, CDR2 ANQGSEA. Trimming took off 7 bases at V and 13 bases at J, with 19 bases between the two ends. The CDR3 length is 11 residues. CDR3 residues: CSAWGPEGCTF. As DNA, the CDR3 is TGCAGCGCCTGGGGCCCCGAAGGTTGCACCTTC.

The chain uses TRBV6-1 and TRBJ1-5; D is possibly TRBD1 (6 bases). With 6 bases removed from V and 4 bases from J, the gap between germline ends came to 10 bases. Germline-derived CDR1 and CDR2 are MNHNS and SASEGT. This CDR3 region has 13 residues. This chain's CDR3 is CASRNRDNQPQHF. As DNA, the CDR3 is TGTGCCAGCAGAAACAGGGATAATCAGCCCCAGCATTTT.

The V call is TRBV3-1, the J call TRBJ2-3; 8 positions match TRBD2. The CDR3 loop spans 18 amino acids. Per the germline V gene, CDR1 is LGHDT and CDR2 is YNNKEL (reference sequence). The V and J ends lost 0 bases and 1 base, in that order; junction bases with no gene match: 9. CDR3 residues: CASSQEVWSGGRTDTQYF. CDR3 DNA: TGTGCCAGCAGCCAAGAAGTCTGGAGCGGGGGACGCACAGATACGCAGTATTTT.

The chain combines TRBV25-1 with TRBJ2-7, with TRBD1 matching over 8 bases. The germline V gene encodes CDR1 MGHDK and CDR2 SYGVNS. V trimming: 3 bases; J trimming: 4 bases; junction bases outside the gene matches: 5. The CDR3 contains 14 residues. The CDR3 spells CASSDQGAGYEQYF. The CDR3 nucleotides read TGTGCCAGCAGTGACCAGGGGGCGGGGTACGAGCAGTACTTC.

This chain links TRBV5-1 with TRBJ2-7; 8 bases fit TRBD2. Losses at the gene ends were 2 bases for V and 1 base for J; bases not matched to a gene: 5. The germline gives CDR1 SGHRS, CDR2 YFSETQ. The CDR3 is made up of 15 amino acids. The CDR3 spells CASSFGGGLSYEQYF. The CDR3 DNA sequence: TGCGCCAGCAGCTTCGGGGGGGGCCTATCCTACGAGCAGTACTTC.

The gene calls are TRBV11-2 and TRBJ2-1, with 9 bases fitting TRBD1. The CDR3 spans 16 residues. J gave up 5 bases and V 5 bases, and 10 bases lay outside the gene matches. Germline V gene lookup returns CDR1 SGHAT and CDR2 FQNNGV. Here the CDR3 reads CASSGRTGALDNEQFF. Written as DNA, the CDR3 is TGTGCCAGCAGCGGCCGGACAGGGGCGTTGGACAATGAGCAGTTCTTC.

This clonotype has only a few counts. This chain links TRBV20-1 with TRBJ1-3; no clear D gene. There are 15 residues in the CDR3. Germline-derived CDR1 and CDR2 are DFQATT and SNEGSKA (reference sequence). V was shortened by 0 bases and J by 3 bases, with 12 bases between the two germline ends. CDR3 in amino acids: CSARDSGRSGNTIYF. The CDR3 nucleotides read TGCAGTGCTAGAGATTCGGGGAGGAGTGGAAACACCATATATTTT.

As concerns this clonotype: A read error may produce the germline difference seen at one junction end. The chain employs TRBV20-1 and TRBJ2-4; D remains ambiguous. Germline values: CDR1 DFQATT, CDR2 SNEGSKA (reference sequence). The CDR3 covers 17 residues. The CDR3 sequence: CCARELGRRFDRDIQYF. The CDR3 DNA reads as TGCTGTGCTAGAGAGCTGGGTCGCCGTTTCGACCGAGACATTCAGTACTTC.

V gene TRBV3-1 combines with J gene TRBJ2-1, with 11 bases fitting TRBD2. Per the germline V gene, CDR1 is LGHDT and CDR2 is YNNKEL (reference sequence). Losses at the gene ends were 0 bases for V and 5 bases for J; bases not matched to a gene: 9. This CDR3 region has 18 residues. The CDR3 region has the DNA TGTGCCAGCAGCCAAGATCGGGTCGGGACTAGCGGACACAATGAGCAGTTCTTC. This translates into CASSQDRVGTSGHNEQFF.

This chain connects TRBV29-1 to TRBJ1-2; D unresolved. CDR1 SQVTM and CDR2 ANQGSEA come from the germline V gene. Trimming cost V 6 bases and J 2 bases, with 13 bases left between them. The CDR3 is made up of 13 amino acids. The CDR3 sequence: CSVGPGSNYGYTF. DNA for the CDR3: TGCAGCGTGGGTCCGGGTTCCAACTATGGCTACACCTTC.

The chain joins TRBV5-1 to TRBJ2-5; D is perhaps TRBD1 (5 bases). The V end was cut by 2 bases, the J end by 3 bases, with 11 bases between. Germline V lookup: CDR1 SGHRS, CDR2 YFSETQ. This CDR3 spans 14 amino acids. CDR3 sequence: CASSLEQVEETQYF. Written as DNA, the CDR3 is TGCGCCAGCAGCTTAGAACAGGTCGAAGAGACCCAGTACTTC.

This clonotype was counted a few times. This rearrangement joins TRBV5-1 to TRBJ2-7; D uncertain. The CDR3 extends over 15 amino acids. Per the germline V gene, CDR1 is SGHRS and CDR2 is YFSETQ. V was clipped by 4 bases and J by 4 bases, with 18 bases between them. The CDR3 loop reads CASSDEAIKPYEQYF. CDR3 sequence (DNA): TGCGCCAGCAGCGACGAGGCTATAAAACCTTACGAGCAGTACTTC.